This T cell receptor (beta chain) was captured by sequencing in a study of T cell clones after liver transplantation. Looking at the study overall: Pre-transplant mixed lymphocyte reactions yielded third-party-reactive TCRbeta sequences as comparators for graft-donor-reactive sequences. Tolerance: complete withdrawal held at least one year, liver enzymes staying within twice normal. Three of eight recipients were HCV-positive; others had non-autoimmune, non-viral indications.

This clone was seen repeatedly, ten times or more. The antigen is unknown. The sample carries other DNA sequences with the same CDR3. Study findings and constraints: These preliminary findings come from unstandardized post-transplant sampling times.

This table comes from immunoSEQ multiplex PCR, and its TCRdb copy is limited to in-frame clones, with some not included. The profile shows approximately 100,000 clones, 80% to 85% of them singletons. The V end was cut by 2 bases, the J end by 6 bases, with 8 bases between. The CDR3 runs 13 residues. Per the germline V gene, CDR1 is MDHEN and CDR2 is SYDVKM. The origin of this receptor is a human donor who received a liver transplant. The material was CD4+ T cells from blood, obtained before liver transplant. This rearrangement joins TRBV28 to TRBJ1-5; D unclear. CDR3 nucleotide sequence: TGTGCCAGCAGTTTAGGCGGTGTTCAGCCCCAGCATTTT. It is translated as CASSLGGVQPQHF.